The 25 T cell receptor beta chains listed next were all sequenced from one sample in a study of blood T cells in healthy people across ages. Next came a second PCR, run for roughly 7 to 12 cycles, which used a sample-barcoded 5' primer along with a J-beta primer mix. TCRdb analysed the 5' RACE reads with MiXCR anew, one entry per CDR3 protein. The sample contains 630,000 or so distinct CDR3 sequences, about 30% of which appear only once. Input material: blood. The receptors were sampled from an elderly woman in good health.

Turning to this clonotype: Given a much more abundant clone one base away, this may be a read error. The chain recombines TRBV6-6 with TRBJ2-1, with a tentative D call TRBD2 (6 bases). The CDR3 sequence is 15 residues long. Germline-derived CDR1 and CDR2 are MNHNY and SVGAGI (reference sequence). With 6 bases removed from V and 7 bases from J, the gap between germline ends came to 19 bases. The CDR3 DNA reads as TGTGCCAGCAGCAACGTCCCGGGACGGGGGAATGAGCAGTTCTTC. This sequence encodes CASSNVPGRGNEQFF.

This CDR3 is CASSQGLDGYTF. In DNA, the CDR3 is TGTGCCAGCAGCCAGGGGCTTGATGGCTACACCTTC. V gene TRBV28 combines with J gene TRBJ1-2, with a tentative D call TRBD1 (6 bases). The CDR3 contains 12 residues. In germline, CDR1 is MDHEN, CDR2 SYDVKM. V lost 6 bases, J lost 6 bases, and 11 bases lay in between.

Details on this clonotype: This may arise from a read error, as a much more abundant clone is one base away. The genes are TRBV6-2 or TRBV6-3 and TRBJ2-1; D unclear. With 6 bases removed from V and 9 bases from J, the gap between germline ends came to 15 bases. The CDR3 contains 13 residues. In germline, CDR1 is MNHEY, CDR2 SVGEGT. The CDR3 protein is CASRKIVDGEQFF. For the CDR3, the DNA is TGTGCCAGCAGGAAGATTGTAGATGGTGAGCAGTTCTTC.

There are many counts of this clonotype. The CDR3 loop is CSEHRGRGNEQFF. CDR3 DNA sequence: TGCAGTGAGCATCGGGGCCGAGGGAATGAGCAGTTCTTC. The rearrangement joins TRBV29-1 to TRBJ2-1; D might be TRBD1 or TRBD2, each matching 5 bases. Looked up from germline, CDR1 is SQVTM and CDR2 is ANQGSEA. There are 13 residues in the CDR3.

A few counts support this clonotype. V is TRBV11-3 and J is TRBJ2-1, with TRBD2 identical over 8 bases. Looked up from germline, CDR1 is SGHNT and CDR2 is YENEEA. V shed 0 bases and J 10 bases; nucleotides not matched to a gene: 8. The CDR3 spans 15 residues. In nucleotides, the CDR3 is TGTGCCAGCAGCTTAGACGCGGGGGGCCTTTTGGAGCAGTTCTTC. It specifies CASSLDAGGLLEQFF.

This clonotype was recorded a few times. The chain has TRBV11-3 and TRBJ2-3, with D maybe TRBD1 (5 bases). V gave up 3 bases and J gave up 0 bases, with 10 bases separating them. The V gene's germline CDR1 is SGHNT and CDR2 YENEEA. There are 15 residues in the CDR3. In nucleotides, the CDR3 is TGTGCCAGCAGCTTCGACAGTAGTAGCACAGATACGCAGTATTTT. This codes for CASSFDSSSTDTQYF. Using reference TRBV11-3 and TRBJ2-3 for the parts outside the CDR3, the full variable domain is EAGVVQSPRYKIIEKKQPVAFWCNPISGHNTLYWYLQNLGQGPELLIRYENEEAVDDSQLPKDRFSAERLKGVDSTLKIQPAELGDSAVYLCASSFDSSSTDTQYFGPGTRLTVL.

This clonotype was recorded at least ten times. This sequence joins TRBV7-2 and TRBJ2-1, with D perhaps given as TRBD1 or TRBD2 (6 bases each). This CDR3 contains 15 residues. Germline CDR1 is SGHTA and CDR2 is FQGNSA. Between the trimmed V and J ends, which lost 0 bases and 2 bases, there was a span of 8 bases. This CDR3 is CASSLAGGAYNEQFF. CDR3 DNA: TGTGCCAGCAGCTTAGCGGGGGGCGCCTACAATGAGCAGTTCTTC.

This chain uses TRBV6-6 with TRBJ2-3, with D possibly being TRBD1 (6 bases). The germline V and J ends were trimmed by 5 bases and 5 bases, with 14 bases remaining between them. Germline-derived CDR1 and CDR2 are MNHNY and SVGAGI (reference sequence). This CDR3 spans 14 amino acids. The CDR3 region has the DNA TGTGCCAGCAGTCGACAGGTTGCTCGAGATACGCAGTATTTT. Protein sequence: CASSRQVARDTQYF.

This clonotype appeared many times. This chain connects TRBV20-1 to TRBJ2-1; 14 bases agree with TRBD2. The CDR3 loop spans 18 amino acids. The V gene's germline CDR1 is DFQATT and CDR2 SNEGSKA (reference sequence). V lost 1 base and J lost 8; bases outside the gene matches: 13. The CDR3, as DNA: TGCAGTGCTAGAGGCCCCCCGGGACTAGCGGGGGTTGCAGATGAGCAGTTCTTC. This codes for CSARGPPGLAGVADEQFF.

Ten or more counts support this clonotype. The chain is built from TRBV12-3 or TRBV12-4 and TRBJ1-6, with TRBD1 matching over 9 bases. Germline trimming cut 4 bases from V and 5 bases from J; bases unmatched to any gene: 0. The CDR3 consists of 14 residues. The CDR3 coding sequence is TGTGCCAGCAGTTGGACAGGGGATAATTCACCCCTCCACTTT. Its protein is CASSWTGDNSPLHF.

This clonotype has more than one count but fewer than ten. CDR3 protein: CASSRGTGHNQPQHF. The CDR3 DNA reads as TGTGCCAGCTCACGAGGGACGGGACACAATCAGCCCCAGCATTTT. The rearrangement joins TRBV18 to TRBJ1-5; D might be TRBD1 (6 bases). The ends were cut back, 4 bases at V and 3 bases at J, with 13 bases in the middle. Germline-derived CDR1 and CDR2 are KGHSH and LQKENI. The CDR3 is 15 residues long. Variable domain in full (rest from reference TRBV18 and TRBJ1-5): NAGVMQNPRHLVRRRGQEARLRCSPMKGHSHVYWYRQLPEEGLKFMVYLQKENIIDESGMPKERFSAEFPKEGPSILRIQQVVRGDSAAYFCASSRGTGHNQPQHFGDGTRLSIL.

This chain joins TRBV20-1 and TRBJ2-7; 12 bases align to TRBD2. The CDR3 totals 14 residues. V shed 1 base and J 3 bases; nucleotides not matched to a gene: 1. The germline V gene has CDR1 DFQATT and CDR2 SNEGSKA (reference sequence). CDR3: CSARGTSGNYEQYF. CDR3 in DNA: TGCAGTGCTAGAGGGACTAGCGGGAACTACGAGCAGTACTTC.

This clonotype occurred many times. The V call is TRBV4-1, the J call TRBJ2-1; D possibly uses TRBD1 or TRBD2 (5 bases each). V was trimmed by 1 base and J by 6 bases, leaving 13 bases between them. CDR3 length: 15 residues. Germline values: CDR1 MGHRA, CDR2 YSYEKL. Written as DNA, the CDR3 is TGCGCCAGCAGCCAAGGGGGGACGTGGGGCAATGAGCAGTTCTTC. Translating it yields CASSQGGTWGNEQFF.

In its sample, this clonotype was seen once. A much bigger clone sits one base away, suggesting this may be a read error. The CDR3 reads CSAERQTNNEQYF. For the CDR3, the DNA is TGCAGTGCTGAACGACAGACCAACAATGAGCAGTACTTC. The chain has TRBV20-1 and TRBJ2-1; D may be TRBD1 (5 bases). The J call may not be correct, given that the DNA end is closer to TRBJ2-7. The CDR3 runs to 13 residues. Per germline, CDR1 DFQATT and CDR2 SNEGSKA (reference sequence).

This clonotype has only a few counts. This sequence joins TRBV9 and TRBJ2-7, with 8 bases that match TRBD2. The V segment lost 2 bases and the J segment 7 bases; nucleotides outside the gene matches: 11. This CDR3 contains 15 residues. The germline V gene has CDR1 SGDLS and CDR2 YYNGEE. CDR3 residues: CASSVSGTSYNEQYF. Here the CDR3 DNA reads TGTGCCAGCAGCGTTAGCGGGACCTCCTACAATGAGCAGTACTTC.

The CDR3 is CSARDLEGLGTEAFF. For the CDR3, the DNA is TGCAGTGCTAGAGATCTCGAGGGGCTAGGCACTGAAGCTTTCTTT. V usage is TRBV20-1 and J usage is TRBJ1-1; a weak D match, TRBD1 (5 bases). The germline V and J ends were trimmed by 0 bases and 4 bases, with 15 bases remaining between them. Germline V gene lookup returns CDR1 DFQATT and CDR2 SNEGSKA (reference sequence). The CDR3 contains 15 residues.

The gene calls are TRBV7-2 and TRBJ2-3; 10 nucleotides match TRBD2. V lost 2 bases to trimming and J lost 6 bases; unmatched junction nucleotides: 5. The germline V gene has CDR1 SGHTA and CDR2 FQGNSA. This CDR3 contains 15 residues. The CDR3 DNA reads as TGTGCCAGCAGCTTACCGACTAGCGGGCTGGATACGCAGTATTTT. Translated, it gives CASSLPTSGLDTQYF.

The chain employs TRBV5-1 and TRBJ2-1, with D hard to call. The CDR3 is made up of 16 amino acids. Germline values: CDR1 SGHRS, CDR2 YFSETQ. The CDR3: CVNSPWTALGYNEQFF. For the CDR3, the DNA is TGCGTCAACAGCCCCTGGACGGCGTTGGGGTACAATGAGCAGTTCTTC.

This clonotype was picked up a small number of times. Compared with germline, one end of the junction differs, possibly owing to a read error. J is TRBJ2-5 and V is TRBV7-6; D remains ambiguous. The DNA end is more similar to TRBJ2-7, so the J call may be wrong. CDR1 is SGHVS and CDR2 is FNYEAQ in the germline V gene. The CDR3 contains 11 residues. The CDR3 is CASNLEDEQYF. DNA of the CDR3: TGTGCCAGCAACTTAGAGGACGAGCAGTACTTC.

Notes on this clonotype: Since a much larger clone is just one base distant, this may be a read error. This rearrangement joins TRBV10-3 to TRBJ2-5; 9 bases fit TRBD1. Near its end, the DNA agrees better with TRBJ2-7, so the J call may be wrong. This CDR3 spans 15 amino acids. Germline V lookup: CDR1 ENHRY, CDR2 SYGVKD. CDR3 sequence (DNA): TGTGCCATCAATGAGACCGGGACAGGGAAGAACGAGCAGTACTTC. Its translation: CAINETGTGKNEQYF.

In its sample, this clonotype was seen once. The V and J genes are TRBV9 and TRBJ2-7; 11 bases fit TRBD2. In germline, CDR1 is SGDLS, CDR2 YYNGEE. Trimming removed 4 bases from V and 1 base from J; junction bases left unmatched: 10. The CDR3 runs to 17 residues. The CDR3 sequence is CASSLSPLAGASYEQYF. DNA for the CDR3: TGTGCCAGCAGCCTAAGTCCACTAGCGGGAGCGTCCTACGAGCAGTACTTC.

This clonotype was seen at least ten times. The rearrangement joins TRBV18 to TRBJ2-3; 8 bases are shared with TRBD2. The CDR3 spans 15 residues. V lost 0 bases, J lost 7 bases, and 6 bases stayed unmatched. The germline CDR1 and CDR2 sequences are KGHSH and LQKENI. The CDR3 protein is CASSPPAGAVNTQYF. DNA for the CDR3: TGTGCCAGCTCACCACCAGCGGGGGCTGTGAATACGCAGTATTTT. The full variable domain, rest sourced from reference TRBV18 and TRBJ2-3, is NAGVMQNPRHLVRRRGQEARLRCSPMKGHSHVYWYRQLPEEGLKFMVYLQKENIIDESGMPKERFSAEFPKEGPSILRIQQVVRGDSAAYFCASSPPAGAVNTQYFGPGTRLTVL.

This clonotype has a count of ten or more. J is TRBJ2-4 and V is TRBV30; D might be TRBD1 (5 bases). Trimming shortened V by 0 bases and J by 0 bases, and 12 bases separated the two germline ends. The germline gives CDR1 GTSNPN, CDR2 SVGIG (reference sequence). This CDR3 comprises 16 residues. CDR3 in DNA: TGTGCCTGGAGTGTAGGTGGGGCGGTAGCCAAAAACATTCAGTACTTC. Translated: CAWSVGGAVAKNIQYF.

V and J are TRBV27 and TRBJ2-3; D may be TRBD1 (5 bases). This CDR3 is built from 17 residues. Germline loops: CDR1 MNHEY, CDR2 SMNVEV (reference sequence). The V end was cut by 2 bases, the J end by 2 bases, with 17 bases between. The CDR3 DNA reads as TGTGCCAGCAGTTTAAACTCCCTCGACAGAGACACAGATACGCAGTATTTT. Translation gives CASSLNSLDRDTDTQYF.

The rearrangement joins TRBV5-1 to TRBJ2-1; D could derive from TRBD1 or TRBD2 (5 bases each). The CDR3 extends over 16 amino acids. V gave up 0 bases and J gave up 1 base, with 11 bases separating them. CDR1 is SGHRS, CDR2 YFSETQ, per germline. The CDR3 loop reads CASSLAGAVSYNEQFF. DNA of the CDR3: TGCGCCAGCAGCTTGGCCGGGGCAGTATCCTACAATGAGCAGTTCTTC.